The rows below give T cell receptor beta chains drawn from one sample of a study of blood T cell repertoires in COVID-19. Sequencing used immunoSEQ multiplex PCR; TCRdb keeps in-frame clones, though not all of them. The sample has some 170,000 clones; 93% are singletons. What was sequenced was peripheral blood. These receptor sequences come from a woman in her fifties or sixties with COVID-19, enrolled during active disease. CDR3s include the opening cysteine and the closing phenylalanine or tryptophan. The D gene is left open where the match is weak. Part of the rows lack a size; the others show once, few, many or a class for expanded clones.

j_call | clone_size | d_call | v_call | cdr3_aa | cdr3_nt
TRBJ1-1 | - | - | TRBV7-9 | CASSRWGGTEAFF | TGTGCCAGCAGCCGTTGGGGGGGAACTGAAGCTTTCTTT
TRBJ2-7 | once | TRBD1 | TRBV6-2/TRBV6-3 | CASTPGTGGSYEQYF | TGTGCCAGCACCCCAGGGACAGGGGGCTCCTACGAGCAGTACTTC
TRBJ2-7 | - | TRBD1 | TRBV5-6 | CASSYWDRPAYEQYF | TGTGCCAGCAGCTACTGGGACAGGCCTGCCTACGAGCAGTACTTC
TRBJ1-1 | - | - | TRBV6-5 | CASTARRGAATEAFF | TGTGCCAGCACCGCTAGGCGCGGGGCCGCGACTGAAGCTTTCTTT
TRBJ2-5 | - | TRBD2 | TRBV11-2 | CASSLGGTSIETQYF | TGTGCCAGCAGCTTAGGGGGGACTAGTATCGAGACCCAGTACTTC
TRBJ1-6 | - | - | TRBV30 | CAWNQGSSPLHF | TGTGCCTGGAACCAGGGTAGCTCACCCCTCCACTTT
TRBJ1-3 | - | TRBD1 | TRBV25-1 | CASSVDRGLGNTIYF | TGTGCCAGCAGTGTGGACAGGGGGCTTGGAAACACCATATATTTT
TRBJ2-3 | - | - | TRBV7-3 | CASSPDYSSRTDTQYF | TGTGCCAGCAGCCCGGACTATTCTTCACGCACAGATACGCAGTATTTT
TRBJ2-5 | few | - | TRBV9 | CASSESSRETQYF | TGTGCCAGCAGCGAGAGCTCGCGGGAGACCCAGTACTTC
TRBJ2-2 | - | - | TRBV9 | CASTEKGVTGELFF | TGTGCCAGCACCGAAAAGGGGGTGACCGGGGAGCTGTTTTTT
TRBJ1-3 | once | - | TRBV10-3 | CAISELGQGSSGNTIYF | TGTGCCATCAGTGAGTTAGGTCAGGGTAGCTCTGGAAACACCATATATTTT
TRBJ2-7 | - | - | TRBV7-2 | CASSHRGAVSSYEQYF | TGTGCCAGCAGCCATAGGGGCGCTGTAAGCTCCTACGAGCAGTACTTC
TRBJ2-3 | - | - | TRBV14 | CASSQGFGGLSDTQYF | TGTGCCAGCAGCCAAGGATTTGGAGGACTTTCCGATACGCAGTATTTT
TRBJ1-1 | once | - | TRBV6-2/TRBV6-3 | CASSAAGRMTEAFF | TGTGCCAGCAGCGCCGCAGGGCGAATGACTGAAGCTTTCTTT
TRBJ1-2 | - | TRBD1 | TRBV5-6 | CASSPGTGSANYGYTF | TGTGCCAGCAGCCCAGGGACAGGGTCGGCTAACTATGGCTACACCTTC
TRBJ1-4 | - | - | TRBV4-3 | CASSQWSATNEKLFF | TGCGCCAGCAGCCAATGGTCAGCAACTAATGAAAAACTGTTTTTT
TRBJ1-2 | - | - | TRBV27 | CASRTGTAGGYTF | TGTGCCAGCAGAACCGGGACGGCGGGAGGCTACACCTTC
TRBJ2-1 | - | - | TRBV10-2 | CASSQLKSPREEQFF | TGCGCCAGCAGCCAGCTAAAGTCGCCAAGGGAGGAGCAGTTCTTC
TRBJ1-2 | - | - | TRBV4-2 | CASSQDGQGYPNYGYTF | TGTGCCAGCAGCCAAGATGGCCAGGGGTACCCTAACTATGGCTACACCTTC
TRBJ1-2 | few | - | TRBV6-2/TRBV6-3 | CASSYFRGTGLDGYTF | TGTGCCAGCAGTTACTTTCGAGGTACAGGGTTGGATGGCTACACCTTC
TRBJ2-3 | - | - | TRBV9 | CASADPRLGGSSTDTQYF | TGTGCCAGCGCGGACCCCCGGTTGGGGGGTAGTAGCACAGATACGCAGTATTTT
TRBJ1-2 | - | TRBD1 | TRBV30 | CAWDRGLYGYTF | TGTGCCTGGGACAGGGGACTCTATGGCTACACCTTC
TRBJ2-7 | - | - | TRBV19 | CASSIRGVNEQYF | TGTGCCAGTAGTATCAGGGGAGTGAACGAGCAGTACTTC
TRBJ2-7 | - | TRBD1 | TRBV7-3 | CASSSGDRGHEQYF | TGTGCCAGCAGCTCGGGTGACAGGGGGCACGAGCAGTACTTC
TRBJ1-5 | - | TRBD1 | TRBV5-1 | CASSLGQGANQPQHF | TGCGCCAGCAGCTTGGGACAGGGAGCGAATCAGCCCCAGCATTTT
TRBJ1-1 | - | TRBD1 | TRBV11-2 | CASSLVYRGRDRTEAFF | TGTGCCAGCAGCTTAGTCTACAGGGGGCGGGATCGAACTGAAGCTTTCTTT
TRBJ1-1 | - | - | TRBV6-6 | CASSPSGPQPASNTEAFF | TGTGCCAGCAGTCCCAGCGGGCCACAGCCAGCGTCGAACACTGAAGCTTTCTTT
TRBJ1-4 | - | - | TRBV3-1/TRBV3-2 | CASSQDTTSHEKLFF | TGTGCCAGCAGCCAAGATACGACAAGCCATGAAAAACTGTTTTTT
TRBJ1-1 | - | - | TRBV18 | CASSPAVSEAFF | TGTGCCAGCTCACCAGCGGTATCTGAAGCTTTCTTT
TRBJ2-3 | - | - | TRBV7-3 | CASSADRWTDTQYF | TGTGCCAGCAGCGCCGACAGGTGGACAGATACGCAGTATTTT
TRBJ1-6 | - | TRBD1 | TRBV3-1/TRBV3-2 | CASSRDRVNSPLHF | TGTGCCAGCAGCCGGGACAGGGTTAATTCACCCCTCCACTTT
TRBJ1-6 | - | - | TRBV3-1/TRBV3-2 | CASSQEAVSYNSPLHF | TGTGCCAGCAGCCAAGAGGCCGTCTCCTATAATTCACCCCTCCACTTT
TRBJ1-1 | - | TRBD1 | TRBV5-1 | CASSLRGTAASNTEAFF | TGCGCCAGCAGCTTGAGGGGGACAGCGGCATCGAACACTGAAGCTTTCTTT
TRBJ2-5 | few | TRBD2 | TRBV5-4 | CASSLITGGQETQYF | TGTGCCAGCAGCTTGATTACGGGGGGGCAGGAGACCCAGTACTTC
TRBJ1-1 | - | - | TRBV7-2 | CASSLSVWGRGEAFF | TGTGCCAGCAGCTTAAGCGTATGGGGGCGCGGTGAAGCTTTCTTT
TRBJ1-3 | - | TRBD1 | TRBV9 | CASSVDLRQGAREGNTIYF | TGTGCCAGCAGCGTAGATTTGAGACAGGGGGCGCGGGAAGGAAACACCATATATTTT
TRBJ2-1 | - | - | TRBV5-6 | CASAQDRRGEQFF | TGTGCCAGCGCCCAGGACCGCAGGGGTGAGCAGTTCTTC
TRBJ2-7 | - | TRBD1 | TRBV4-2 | CASSQDQGQVSTYEQYF | TGTGCCAGCAGCCAAGACCAAGGACAGGTCTCTACCTACGAGCAGTACTTC
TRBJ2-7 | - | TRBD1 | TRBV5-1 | CASSLAPTGGDGGEQYF | TGCGCCAGCAGCTTGGCTCCGACAGGGGGCGATGGGGGTGAGCAGTACTTC
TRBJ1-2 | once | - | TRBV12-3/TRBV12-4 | CASSTSGGYTF | TGTGCCAGCAGTACCTCAGGAGGCTACACCTTC
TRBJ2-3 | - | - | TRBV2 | CASSVLGGRTDTQYF | TGTGCCAGCAGTGTTTTGGGGGGTCGGACAGATACGCAGTATTTT
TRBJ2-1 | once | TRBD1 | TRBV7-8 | CASSFSGQGNNEQFF | TGTGCCAGCAGCTTCTCGGGACAGGGTAACAATGAGCAGTTCTTC
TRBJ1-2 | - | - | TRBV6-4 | CASTVLGYTF | TGTGCCAGCACTGTTCTTGGCTACACCTTC
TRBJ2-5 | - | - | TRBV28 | CASGVGAQETQYF | TGTGCCAGCGGAGTGGGTGCACAAGAGACCCAGTACTTC
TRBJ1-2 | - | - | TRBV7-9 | CASSSPPEGYTF | TGTGCCAGCAGCTCCCCTCCGGAGGGCTACACCTTC
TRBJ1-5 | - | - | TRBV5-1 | CASSAESGNQPQHF | TGCGCCAGCAGCGCAGAATCGGGAAATCAGCCCCAGCATTTT
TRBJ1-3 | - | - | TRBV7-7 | CASSLGVPSSGNTIYF | TGTGCTAGCAGCTTAGGAGTGCCGAGCTCTGGAAACACCATATATTTT